The next 30 T cell receptor beta chains were all read from a single sample in a study of T-cell memory formation after mild COVID-19. MiXCR was run by TCRdb on the 5' RACE reads, yielding one entry per CDR3 protein. The table includes 470,000 or so distinct CDR3 sequences, about a sixth detected once. Material: PBMCs or a T cell subset sorted from them (not recorded which). Receptors were obtained from a man aged 18 to 29 who had mild COVID-19 (a few samples of this study predate the infection). Cell type and time point are not known.

This clonotype has only a few counts. The chain is built from TRBV4-3 and TRBJ2-7; unclear D gene. The CDR3 totals 14 residues. Per germline, CDR1 LGHNA and CDR2 YSLEER. V lost 4 bases, J lost 3 bases, and 13 bases lay in between. The CDR3 nucleotides are TGCGCCAGCAGCCTTTATGTGGGTTTCTACGAGCAGTACTTC. Translated, it gives CASSLYVGFYEQYF.

This clonotype was observed a few times. The V gene is TRBV28, the J gene TRBJ1-5; perhaps TRBD1 as D (5 bases). The germline V gene encodes CDR1 MDHEN and CDR2 SYDVKM. CDR3 size: 12 residues. The germline V and J ends were trimmed by 6 bases and 7 bases, with 10 bases remaining between them. The CDR3 spells CASRERDQPQHF. The CDR3 nucleotides are TGTGCCAGCAGAGAAAGGGACCAGCCCCAGCATTTT.

This clonotype was seen a few times. The V and J genes are TRBV27 and TRBJ2-3; D is undetermined. Germline CDR1 MNHEY, CDR2 SMNVEV (reference sequence). The CDR3 has 16 residues. The germline V and J ends were trimmed by 11 bases and 2 bases, with 23 bases remaining between them. CDR3: CASAVQRADSTDTQYF. The CDR3, as DNA: TGTGCCTCAGCAGTACAACGGGCGGATTCCACAGATACGCAGTATTTT.

This chain links TRBV7-9 with TRBJ2-2, with 16 bases aligning to TRBD2. The CDR3 runs 19 residues. Germline assignment: CDR1 SEHNR and CDR2 FQNEAQ (reference sequence). The J segment lost 7 bases and the V segment lost 4 bases, leaving 12 bases of the junction unmatched. The CDR3 here is CASSSRGLAGGRRDGELFF. The CDR3, as DNA: TGTGCCAGCAGCTCCCGGGGACTAGCGGGGGGGCGCCGAGACGGGGAGCTGTTTTTT.

In this sample, this clonotype turned up a few times. V gene TRBV5-1 combines with J gene TRBJ2-7; 7 nucleotides line up with TRBD1. Losses at the gene ends were 4 bases for V and 2 bases for J; bases not matched to a gene: 12. This CDR3 has 16 residues. The germline CDR1 and CDR2 sequences are SGHRS and YFSETQ. The CDR3 sequence: CASSPRGQGDPYEQYF. In DNA, the CDR3 is TGCGCCAGCAGCCCTCGAGGTCAGGGGGATCCCTACGAGCAGTACTTC.

The chain recombines TRBV18 with TRBJ2-7, with unresolved D. The CDR3 contains 11 residues. Trimming removed 5 bases at V and 6 bases at J, with 8 bases between. Per germline, CDR1 KGHSH and CDR2 LQKENI. This CDR3 reads CASSGDSEQYV. In nucleotides, the CDR3 is TGTGCCAGCTCAGGGGATTCCGAGCAGTACGTC.

This chain links TRBV5-5 with TRBJ2-7; D is unresolved. The CDR3 runs to 12 residues. Deletions cut 4 bases from V and 6 bases from J, with 11 bases between. Germline CDR1 reads SGHKS; CDR2 reads YYEKEE (reference sequence). This CDR3 reads CASSQTPSEQYF. CDR3 sequence (DNA): TGTGCCAGCAGCCAGACTCCCTCCGAGCAGTACTTC.

J is TRBJ1-1 and V is TRBV12-3 or TRBV12-4; D gene uncertain. V gave up 5 bases and J gave up 6 bases, with 10 bases separating them. This CDR3 region has 12 residues. The CDR3: CASSTGGPEAFF. The CDR3 DNA is TGTGCCAGCAGTACTGGTGGTCCTGAAGCTTTCTTT.

This clonotype was found a few times. The chain uses TRBV7-2 and TRBJ2-7; possibly TRBD1 or TRBD2 for D (6 bases each). The CDR3 spans 15 residues. The V gene lost 4 bases and the J gene lost 2 bases, with 15 bases spanning the gap. Germline V CDR1 and CDR2: SGHTA, FQGNSA. The CDR3 DNA sequence: TGTGCCAGCAGCTCTGGCGGGACACCAGCCTACGAGCAGTACTTC. Amino acid sequence: CASSSGGTPAYEQYF.

This clonotype was counted at least ten times. The rearrangement links TRBV24-1 to TRBJ2-1, with 8 bases identical to TRBD1. The trim removed 0 bases at V and 9 bases at J, leaving 6 bases unmatched. Per the germline V gene, CDR1 is KGHDR and CDR2 is SFDVKD. The CDR3 spans 15 residues. The DNA for the CDR3 is TGTGCCACCAGTGATTTGGCAGGGGGCAATTTTGAGCAGTTCTTC. Amino acids: CATSDLAGGNFEQFF.

This clonotype was detected a few times. V usage is TRBV5-1 and J usage is TRBJ2-3; possible D gene TRBD2, 5 bases. Looked up from germline, CDR1 is SGHRS and CDR2 is YFSETQ. The CDR3 runs 18 residues. V was pared by 0 bases and J by 3 bases, with 20 bases between. CDR3 amino acids: CASSLATSRDWGTDTQYF. The CDR3 DNA sequence: TGCGCCAGCAGCTTGGCCACGAGTCGGGATTGGGGAACAGATACGCAGTATTTT.

V usage is TRBV29-1 and J usage is TRBJ2-1; 7 bases align to TRBD2. From germline, CDR1 is SQVTM and CDR2 ANQGSEA. Trimming removed 7 bases from V and 1 base from J; junction bases left unmatched: 4. The CDR3 sequence is 13 residues long. In DNA, the CDR3 is TGCAGCGCTGGCGGGAGATCCTACAATGAGCAGTTCTTC. Protein sequence: CSAGGRSYNEQFF.

This clonotype was seen more than once but under ten times. The chain has TRBV6-2 or TRBV6-3 and TRBJ1-1, with D maybe TRBD1 (6 bases). The CDR3 extends over 15 amino acids. Germline CDR1 MNHEY, CDR2 SVGEGT. Trimming removed 5 bases from V and 4 bases from J, with 17 bases in between. The CDR3 DNA follows: TGTGCCAGCAGTACCGATCAGGGGCCCCCCACTGAAGCTTTCTTT. This encodes CASSTDQGPPTEAFF.

The genes are TRBV5-1 and TRBJ1-5; 7 bases align to TRBD1. CDR3 length: 14 residues. Losses at the gene ends were 2 bases for V and 7 bases for J; bases not matched to a gene: 6. Looked up from germline, CDR1 is SGHRS and CDR2 is YFSETQ. CDR3 sequence (DNA): TGCGCCAGCAGCTTTGAGGGGGCTGAACAGCCCCAGCATTTT. Protein: CASSFEGAEQPQHF.

The rearrangement links TRBV7-2 to TRBJ2-7; no clear D. Looked up from germline, CDR1 is SGHTA and CDR2 is FQGNSA. V lost 6 bases and J lost 0, with 12 bases in between. CDR3 length: 14 amino acids. CDR3 loop: CASSAVGSSYEQYF. The CDR3 region has the DNA TGTGCCAGCAGTGCCGTGGGCAGCTCCTACGAGCAGTACTTC.

At least ten counts were recorded for this clonotype. CDR3: CASSLGAGINYEQYF. In nucleotides, the CDR3 is TGCGCCAGCAGCTTGGGGGCAGGGATAAACTACGAGCAGTACTTC. The chain joins TRBV5-1 to TRBJ2-7; weak D call: TRBD1 (5 bases). This CDR3 has 15 residues. V was trimmed by 0 bases and J by 3 bases, leaving 13 bases between them. Germline V lookup: CDR1 SGHRS, CDR2 YFSETQ. The full variable domain, rest sourced from reference TRBV5-1 and TRBJ2-7, is KAGVTQTPRYLIKTRGQQVTLSCSPISGHRSVSWYQQTPGQGLQFLFEYFSETQRNKGNFPGRFSGRQFSNSRSEMNVSTLELGDSALYLCASSLGAGINYEQYFGPGTRLTVT.

This clonotype was detected a few times. The chain uses TRBV6-5 and TRBJ1-2, with unresolved D. The V gene's germline CDR1 is MNHEY and CDR2 SVGAGI. The CDR3 length is 13 residues. Trimming shortened V by 5 bases and J by 0 bases, and 7 bases separated the two germline ends. CDR3 amino acids: CASSQTPNYGYTF. The CDR3 DNA reads TGTGCCAGCAGTCAAACACCTAACTATGGCTACACCTTC.

This clonotype was observed a few times. This rearrangement joins TRBV5-1 to TRBJ1-1; D gene uncertain. The V gene lost 5 bases and the J gene lost 1 base, with 3 bases spanning the gap. Germline CDR1 SGHRS, CDR2 YFSETQ. The CDR3 runs 11 residues. The CDR3 is CASRANTEAFF. The DNA for the CDR3 is TGCGCCAGCAGGGCGAACACTGAAGCTTTCTTT.

The V gene is TRBV6-5, the J gene TRBJ1-6; 7 positions match TRBD1. Germline trimming cut 7 bases from V and 6 bases from J; bases unmatched to any gene: 6. This CDR3 contains 14 residues. Germline-derived CDR1 and CDR2 are MNHEY and SVGAGI. DNA of the CDR3: TGTGCCAGCACCCGACAGGGCGGTAATTCACCCCTCCACTTT. Translation gives CASTRQGGNSPLHF.

This rearrangement joins TRBV20-1 to TRBJ1-6; D unclear. In germline, CDR1 is DFQATT, CDR2 SNEGSKA (reference sequence). V was trimmed by 6 bases and J by 6 bases, leaving 15 bases between them. The CDR3 is 14 amino acids. CDR3 residues: CSAPRRRGNSPLHF. As DNA, the CDR3 is TGCAGTGCACCCCGACGGCGGGGTAATTCACCCCTCCACTTT.

The table lists this clonotype with a few counts. The CDR3 here is CAIAGDRGRTDTQYF. In nucleotides, the CDR3 is TGTGCCATCGCGGGGGACAGGGGGCGGACTGATACGCAGTATTTT. The V gene is TRBV10-3, the J gene TRBJ2-3; 12 bases fit TRBD1. Trimming removed 8 bases from V and 6 bases from J; junction bases left unmatched: 9. The CDR3 length is 15 residues. Germline CDR1 and CDR2: ENHRY and SYGVKD.

The genes are TRBV2 and TRBJ2-5; D possibly corresponds to TRBD1 (5 bases). Germline V gene lookup returns CDR1 SNHLY and CDR2 FYNNEI. Trimming left V 3 bases short and J 2 bases short, with 13 bases between. The length of the CDR3 is 15 residues. This CDR3 reads CASSDSWTWQETQYF. For the CDR3, the DNA is TGTGCCAGCAGTGATTCTTGGACATGGCAAGAGACCCAGTACTTC.

This clonotype was counted between two and nine times. The gene calls are TRBV7-2 and TRBJ2-5, with D possibly being TRBD2 (5 bases). V gave up 4 bases and J gave up 2 bases, with 14 bases separating them. The CDR3 runs 15 residues. Germline V gives CDR1 SGHTA, CDR2 FQGNSA. CDR3 bases: TGTGCCAGCAGCTCGAACCCCCCGGGACAAGAGACCCAGTACTTC. Translated: CASSSNPPGQETQYF.

The chain employs TRBV7-6 and TRBJ2-1, with D unresolved. The CDR3 is 14 residues long. V gave up 5 bases and J gave up 9 bases, with 17 bases separating them. CDR1 is SGHVS and CDR2 is FNYEAQ in the germline V gene. Here the CDR3 DNA reads TGTGCCAGCAGCAAACTGCCCCAAGAATCTGAGCAGTTCTTC. This encodes CASSKLPQESEQFF. Full variable domain (outside the CDR3, taken from reference TRBV7-6 and TRBJ2-1): GAGVSQSPRYKVTKRGQDVALRCDPISGHVSLYWYRQALGQGPEFLTYFNYEAQQDKSGLPNDRFSAERPEGSISTLTIQRTEQRDSAMYRCASSKLPQESEQFFGPGTRLTVL.

This clonotype was seen a few times. The V call is TRBV20-1, the J call TRBJ1-4, with D uncertain. The CDR3 is made up of 15 amino acids. CDR1 and CDR2 from the germline V gene are DFQATT and SNEGSKA (reference sequence). Trimming removed 0 bases from V and 7 bases from J, with 15 bases in between. CDR3 sequence reads: CSARDQRQSPEKLFF. Here the CDR3 DNA reads TGCAGTGCTAGAGATCAGCGGCAGTCGCCTGAAAAACTGTTTTTT.

The CDR3 loop is CASSLYRAPNEKLFF. Here the CDR3 DNA reads TGTGCCAGCAGCCTGTACAGGGCTCCTAATGAAAAACTGTTTTTT. V and J are TRBV11-2 and TRBJ1-4; D may be TRBD1 (6 bases). Germline CDR1 SGHAT, CDR2 FQNNGV. The CDR3 is 15 amino acids. The ends were cut back, 5 bases at V and 3 bases at J, with 13 bases in the middle. Full variable domain (rest looked up from reference TRBV11-2 and TRBJ1-4): EAGVAQSPRYKIIEKRQSVAFWCNPISGHATLYWYQQILGQGPKLLIQFQNNGVVDDSQLPKDRFSAERLKGVDSTLKIQPAKLEDSAVYLCASSLYRAPNEKLFFGSGTQLSVL.

This clonotype was detected ten times or more. This sequence joins TRBV4-3 and TRBJ2-2, with a weak D call TRBD2 (6 bases). The CDR3 contains 14 residues. The germline CDR1 and CDR2 sequences are LGHNA and YSLEER. The ends were cut back, 3 bases at V and 4 bases at J, with 9 bases in the middle. The CDR3 sequence is CASSQAGSTGELFF. Written as DNA, the CDR3 is TGCGCCAGCAGCCAGGCGGGGTCCACCGGGGAGCTGTTTTTT.

The genes are TRBV12-3 or TRBV12-4 and TRBJ2-4, with unresolved D. V was pared by 3 bases and J by 10 bases, with 7 bases between. This CDR3 has 11 amino acids. CDR3 nucleotides: TGTGCCAGCAGTTTCGAACAGATTCAGTACTTC. It translates to CASSFEQIQYF.

The chain is built from TRBV6-5 and TRBJ2-1; D could derive from TRBD1 or TRBD2 (5 bases each). Germline CDR1 and CDR2: MNHEY and SVGAGI. The CDR3 sequence is 13 residues long. The V and J ends lost 5 bases and 9 bases respectively, with 14 bases between them. The CDR3 region has the DNA TGTGCCAGCAGTAACAGGAGAGAGGGTGAGCAGTTCTTC. The encoded protein is CASSNRREGEQFF.

This clonotype was detected only once. This chain uses TRBV10-3 with TRBJ2-3; TRBD1 matches at 10 bases. Germline V gives CDR1 ENHRY, CDR2 SYGVKD. This CDR3 spans 15 amino acids. Trimming cost V 5 bases and J 3 bases; bases outside gene matches: 5. The DNA of the CDR3 is TGTGCCATCAGTTACCCGGGACAGGGGACAGATACGCAGTATTTT. Protein: CAISYPGQGTDTQYF.